Presented here are 31 T cell receptor beta chains from one specimen sequenced in a study of graft-versus-host responses after intestinal transplantation. Sequenced by immunoSEQ multiplex PCR; TCRdb stores in-frame clones only, minus some. The table includes approximately 100,000 clones, roughly 93% detected once. No cognate antigen is known for these TCRs. This material consisted of unstimulated CD8+ T cells sorted from spleen or lymph node cells, taken before intestinal transplant. The origin of the receptors is a human donor who received an intestinal transplant.

The gene calls are TRBV6-1 and TRBJ2-2, with TRBD1 matching over 7 bases. Trimming took 4 bases from V and 0 from J; bases not matched to a gene: 2. The CDR3 has 15 residues. The V gene's germline CDR1 is MNHNS and CDR2 SASEGT. In DNA, the CDR3 is TGTGCCAGCAGTGCGACAGGGACGAACACCGGGGAGCTGTTTTTT. This encodes CASSATGTNTGELFF.

This clone appeared once. The CDR3 is CASRVSETQYF. The CDR3 bases are TGTGCCAGCAGGGTTTCGGAGACCCAGTACTTC. This chain connects TRBV6-6 to TRBJ2-5; no definite D call. V dropped 6 bases and J dropped 5 bases, with 7 bases sitting between them. Germline CDR1 reads MNHNY; CDR2 reads SVGAGI (reference sequence). CDR3 length equals 11 residues.

The CDR3 sequence is CASSLVPSGGAGNTGELFF. The CDR3 DNA reads as TGTGCCAGCAGCTTGGTTCCTAGCGGGGGGGCCGGGAACACCGGGGAGCTGTTTTTT. The rearrangement joins TRBV5-5 to TRBJ2-2; 12 bases match TRBD2. The V gene end was trimmed by 0 bases and the J gene end by 1 base; junction bases not matched to a gene: 7. The V gene's germline CDR1 is SGHKS and CDR2 YYEKEE (reference sequence). This CDR3 contains 19 residues.

The chain joins TRBV5-1 to TRBJ2-5; D gene uncertain. CDR3 size: 13 residues. The germline V and J ends were trimmed by 4 bases and 1 base, with 8 bases remaining between them. Looked up from germline, CDR1 is SGHRS and CDR2 is YFSETQ. The CDR3 is CASSPNPQETQYF. CDR3 nucleotides: TGCGCCAGCAGCCCCAACCCCCAAGAGACCCAGTACTTC.

The rearrangement joins TRBV27 to TRBJ2-1; 8 bases agree with TRBD2. The CDR3 is 22 amino acids. Trimming at V came to 5 bases and at J to 0 bases, leaving 24 bases not matched to a gene. Per germline, CDR1 MNHEY and CDR2 SMNVEV (reference sequence). CDR3 in DNA: TGTGCCAGCAGTCCCAGACAAATCAGCGGGAGTAACCCTTCGAGCTCCTACAATGAGCAGTTCTTC. Amino acids: CASSPRQISGSNPSSSYNEQFF.

J is TRBJ1-3 and V is TRBV5-6; perhaps TRBD1 as D (6 bases). Germline V gene lookup returns CDR1 SGHDT and CDR2 YYEEEE. V gave up 5 bases and J gave up 6 bases, with 18 bases separating them. This CDR3 region has 15 residues. The CDR3 reads CASSAQGDLLNTIYF. The CDR3 DNA sequence: TGTGCCAGCAGTGCACAGGGAGATCTTCTAAACACCATATATTTT. Supplemented by reference TRBV5-6 and TRBJ1-3, the full variable domain reads DAGVTQSPTHLIKTRGQQVTLRCSPKSGHDTVSWYQQALGQGPQFIFQYYEEEERQRGNFPDRFSGHQFPNYSSELNVNALLLGDSALYLCASSAQGDLLNTIYFGEGSWLTVV.

The chain has TRBV9 and TRBJ2-7; no clear D gene. The CDR3 is made up of 14 amino acids. In germline, CDR1 is SGDLS, CDR2 YYNGEE. Trimming took 0 bases from V and 6 from J, leaving 13 bases between them. The CDR3 is CASSVVGELGEQYF. In DNA, the CDR3 is TGTGCCAGCAGCGTAGTTGGGGAACTCGGCGAGCAGTACTTC.

The rearrangement uses TRBV6-6 and TRBJ1-1; 8 nucleotides align to TRBD1. The V and J ends lost 2 bases and 3 bases, in that order; junction bases with no gene match: 2. This CDR3 region has 14 residues. The germline gives CDR1 MNHNY, CDR2 SVGAGI (reference sequence). CDR3 in DNA: TGTGCCAGCAGTTACCCACAGGGGGACACTGAAGCTTTCTTT. Its protein is CASSYPQGDTEAFF.

The chain employs TRBV13 and TRBJ2-2; D perhaps matches TRBD2 (5 bases). Germline CDR1 and CDR2: PRHDT and FYEKMQ (reference sequence). The ends were cut back, 3 bases at V and 1 base at J, with 9 bases in the middle. The CDR3 is 15 amino acids. The CDR3 sequence is CASSFRTLNTGELFF. DNA for the CDR3: TGTGCCAGCAGCTTTAGGACTTTGAACACCGGGGAGCTGTTTTTT.

The genes are TRBV7-6 and TRBJ1-1; 7 bases fit TRBD1. Trimming at V came to 3 bases and at J to 4 bases, leaving 2 bases not matched to a gene. The CDR3 covers 13 residues. The germline gives CDR1 SGHVS, CDR2 FNYEAQ. CDR3 sequence: CASSFTGATEAFF. The CDR3, as DNA: TGTGCCAGCAGCTTCACAGGGGCCACTGAAGCTTTCTTT.

V usage is TRBV10-3 and J usage is TRBJ2-1; the D gene is possibly TRBD2 (5 bases). Germline assignment: CDR1 ENHRY and CDR2 SYGVKD. Trimming removed 7 bases at V and 8 bases at J, with 12 bases between. The CDR3 has 12 residues. The CDR3 region is CAITPDGDEQFF. CDR3 nucleotides: TGTGCCATCACACCGGACGGGGATGAGCAGTTCTTC.

The chain is built from TRBV9 and TRBJ1-5; possible D gene TRBD1, 6 bases. With 0 bases removed from V and 4 bases from J, the gap between germline ends came to 8 bases. CDR3 length equals 14 residues. CDR1 and CDR2 from the germline V gene are SGDLS and YYNGEE. CDR3 sequence: CASSVAGANQPQHF. The CDR3 coding sequence is TGTGCCAGCAGCGTAGCGGGGGCGAATCAGCCCCAGCATTTT.

This rearrangement joins TRBV27 to TRBJ2-5, with 14 bases identical to TRBD2. V trimming: 4 bases; J trimming: 4 bases; junction bases outside the gene matches: 8. Germline CDR1 MNHEY, CDR2 SMNVEV (reference sequence). This CDR3 is built from 17 residues. The CDR3 sequence: CASSSSPGLAGVETQYF. The CDR3 DNA follows: TGTGCCAGCAGTTCGTCACCGGGACTAGCGGGGGTAGAGACCCAGTACTTC.

This rearrangement joins TRBV27 to TRBJ1-6; maybe TRBD1 (5 bases). This CDR3 spans 16 amino acids. CDR1 is MNHEY and CDR2 is SMNVEV in the germline V gene (reference sequence). Between the trimmed V and J ends, which lost 5 bases and 0 bases, there was a span of 11 bases. CDR3 bases: TGTGCCAGCAGTAGGGACGAAAGCTCCTATAATTCACCCCTCCACTTT. Protein sequence: CASSRDESSYNSPLHF.

In this sample, this clone turned up once. The rearrangement links TRBV5-1 to TRBJ1-5; 8 bases fit TRBD1. V was pared by 0 bases and J by 4 bases, with 0 bases of the junction left unmatched. Germline-derived CDR1 and CDR2 are SGHRS and YFSETQ. There are 14 residues in the CDR3. CDR3 nucleotides: TGCGCCAGCAGCTTGGGGACAGGGAATCAGCCCCAGCATTTT. As protein: CASSLGTGNQPQHF.

The chain combines TRBV7-8 with TRBJ1-1; the D is unclear. The CDR3 is 15 residues long. The germline V gene encodes CDR1 SGHVS and CDR2 FQNEAQ. V shed 1 base and J shed 1 base, with 10 bases lying between them. For the CDR3, the DNA is TGTGCCAGCAGCTTAGATGTAGGAGCGAACACTGAAGCTTTCTTT. Translation gives CASSLDVGANTEAFF.

CDR3 loop: CASSQASGLRYGTGELFF. CDR3 coding DNA: TGCGCCAGCAGCCAAGCGTCAGGCCTTAGGTATGGCACCGGGGAGCTGTTTTTT. V usage is TRBV4-1 and J usage is TRBJ2-2; no definite D call. The ends were cut back, 1 base at V and 4 bases at J, with 19 bases in the middle. The CDR3 has 18 residues. Germline assignment: CDR1 MGHRA and CDR2 YSYEKL.

The chain joins TRBV9 to TRBJ2-7; 13 nucleotides match TRBD2. The V gene end was trimmed by 3 bases and the J gene end by 0 bases; junction bases not matched to a gene: 9. Germline V gives CDR1 SGDLS, CDR2 YYNGEE. This CDR3 contains 18 residues. This CDR3 is CASSEGTGTSGNSYEQYF. The DNA of the CDR3 is TGTGCCAGCAGCGAGGGAACCGGGACTAGCGGGAACTCCTACGAGCAGTACTTC.

The chain employs TRBV27 and TRBJ2-7; D call uncertain. The CDR3 contains 13 residues. Per the germline V gene, CDR1 is MNHEY and CDR2 is SMNVEV (reference sequence). V was cut by 3 bases and J by 1 base, with 7 bases left in between. CDR3 coding DNA: TGTGCCAGCAGTTTCCGAGATTCCTACGAGCAGTACTTC. Translated, it gives CASSFRDSYEQYF.

V and J are TRBV19 and TRBJ2-2; no definite D call. V dropped 8 bases and J dropped 6 bases, with 13 bases sitting between them. The CDR3 covers 13 residues. Germline-derived CDR1 and CDR2 are LNHDA and SQIVND (reference sequence). CDR3 amino acids: CASGFGGPGELFF. As DNA, the CDR3 is TGTGCCAGTGGGTTCGGTGGCCCCGGGGAGCTGTTTTTT. The variable domain in full, with the rest retrieved from reference TRBV19 and TRBJ2-2, is DGGITQSPKYLFRKEGQNVTLSCEQNLNHDAMYWYRQDPGQGLRLIYYSQIVNDFQKGDIAEGYSVSREKKESFPLTVTSAQKNPTAFYLCASGFGGPGELFFGEGSRLTVL.

The chain combines TRBV7-2 with TRBJ1-5; D is ambiguous. Trimming took 5 bases from V and 0 from J, leaving 5 bases between them. Germline V gives CDR1 SGHTA, CDR2 FQGNSA. The CDR3 runs 13 residues. CDR3 in DNA: TGTGCCAGCAGCCCATATAGCAATCAGCCCCAGCATTTT. Translated, it gives CASSPYSNQPQHF.

This sequence joins TRBV7-3 and TRBJ2-1; D is possibly TRBD2 (5 bases). CDR1 and CDR2 from the germline V gene are SGHTA and FQGTGA. This CDR3 region has 16 residues. Trimming pared 0 bases from V and 2 bases from J, leaving 11 bases between. This CDR3 is CASSLTASGTYNEQFF. CDR3 sequence (DNA): TGTGCCAGCAGCTTAACTGCCAGCGGAACCTACAATGAGCAGTTCTTC.

The sample holds one count of this clone. This rearrangement joins TRBV29-1 to TRBJ2-1; TRBD1 is a possible D gene (6 bases). This CDR3 has 13 amino acids. CDR1 and CDR2 from the germline V gene are SQVTM and ANQGSEA. Trimming removed 6 bases from V and 4 bases from J, with 13 bases in between. Written as DNA, the CDR3 is TGCAGCGTGGCAGAACAGGGATACAATGAGCAGTTCTTC. It codes for CSVAEQGYNEQFF.

The chain recombines TRBV5-5 with TRBJ1-2; the match to TRBD1 covers 11 bases. This CDR3 spans 15 amino acids. V trimming: 4 bases; J trimming: 4 bases; junction bases outside the gene matches: 6. CDR1 is SGHKS and CDR2 is YYEKEE in the germline V gene (reference sequence). CDR3 coding DNA: TGTGCCAGCAGCGGGGGACAGGGGGTTTCCTATGGCTACACCTTC. The encoded protein is CASSGGQGVSYGYTF. Together with reference TRBV5-5 and TRBJ1-2, the CDR3 gives the full variable domain: DAGVTQSPTHLIKTRGQQVTLRCSPISGHKSVSWYQQVLGQGPQFIFQYYEKEERGRGNFPDRFSARQFPNYSSELNVNALLLGDSALYLCASSGGQGVSYGYTFGSGTRLTVV.

The genes are TRBV27 and TRBJ2-2, with a weak D call TRBD2 (5 bases). V gave up 5 bases and J gave up 3 bases, with 13 bases separating them. Germline-derived CDR1 and CDR2 are MNHEY and SMNVEV (reference sequence). The CDR3 runs to 15 residues. CDR3 bases: TGTGCCAGCAGTACCCTTAAGGAGGACACCGGGGAGCTGTTTTTT. Protein: CASSTLKEDTGELFF.

CDR3: CASSLGGGGWYNEQFF. In nucleotides, the CDR3 is TGTGCCAGCAGCTTGGGAGGGGGGGGGTGGTACAATGAGCAGTTCTTC. The chain employs TRBV5-6 and TRBJ2-1, with TRBD2 as a possible D gene (7 bases). CDR3 length equals 16 residues. Germline values: CDR1 SGHDT, CDR2 YYEEEE. Trimming removed 0 bases from V and 4 bases from J, with 14 bases in between. Together with reference TRBV5-6 and TRBJ2-1, the CDR3 gives the full variable domain: DAGVTQSPTHLIKTRGQQVTLRCSPKSGHDTVSWYQQALGQGPQFIFQYYEEEERQRGNFPDRFSGHQFPNYSSELNVNALLLGDSALYLCASSLGGGGWYNEQFFGPGTRLTVL.

The chain joins TRBV7-9 to TRBJ2-7; 7 bases align to TRBD2. Germline V gene lookup returns CDR1 SEHNR and CDR2 FQNEAQ (reference sequence). The J segment lost 7 bases and the V segment lost 5 bases, leaving 14 bases of the junction unmatched. The CDR3 covers 15 residues. The CDR3 DNA sequence: TGTGCCAGCAGCCCTGGGGAGGGGTCTTCACGGGAGCAGTACTTC. It is translated as CASSPGEGSSREQYF.

The V and J genes are TRBV19 and TRBJ1-5, with a tentative D call TRBD1 (6 bases). The V gene's germline CDR1 is LNHDA and CDR2 SQIVND (reference sequence). There are 17 residues in the CDR3. CDR3: CASQSRQAQVLFQPQHF. In nucleotides, the CDR3 is TGTGCATCACAGTCGAGACAGGCCCAGGTTCTTTTTCAGCCCCAGCATTTT.

This clone has a single count. The chain couples TRBV12-1 to TRBJ2-1; TRBD2 reflects the table's D call only, with no check against the DNA. TRBV12-1 is designated a pseudogene. CDR3 length equals 14 residues. The CDR3 region is CASGLHPRGHEQFF. The CDR3 coding sequence is TGTGCCAGCGGTTTACATCCGCGGGGCCATGAGCAGTTCTTC.

The J gene is TRBJ2-7, the V gene TRBV29-1, with D possibly matching TRBD1 (5 bases). The CDR3 is made up of 12 amino acids. V was shortened by 3 bases and J by 2 bases, with 8 bases between the two germline ends. Germline values: CDR1 SQVTM, CDR2 ANQGSEA. The chain's CDR3 is CSVETAPYEQYF. DNA of the CDR3: TGCAGCGTTGAGACAGCCCCCTACGAGCAGTACTTC.

This clone was seen only once. J is TRBJ2-7 and V is TRBV27; no clear D gene. Germline values: CDR1 MNHEY, CDR2 SMNVEV (reference sequence). The V end was cut by 6 bases, the J end by 6 bases, with 12 bases between. CDR3 size: 12 residues. As DNA, the CDR3 is TGTGCCAGCAGGTCAACGGGCCCCGAGCAGTACTTC. Protein sequence: CASRSTGPEQYF.